What follows is one TCR beta chain and its context. This entry belongs to a study of blood T cell repertoires in COVID-19. Study-wide context: The origin of the acute and convalescent COVID-19 samples was the United States, Italy and Spain. The analysed material was cDNA or gDNA that came from T cells, B-cell-depleted T cells, or PBMCs.

Original methodology: The assay estimated nucleated cells by amplifying reference gene primers. Sequenced by immunoSEQ multiplex PCR; TCRdb stores in-frame clones only, minus some. V, J and clone size derive from that table, while D and trimming were established from the DNA sequence. The sample has around 110,000 clones, approximately 84% seen once; the top ten hold 7.5%. The CDR3 is made up of 14 amino acids. V was cut by 10 bases and J by 4 bases, with 17 bases left in between. From germline, CDR1 is MDHEN and CDR2 SYDVKM. This TCR was recovered from a man between 70 and 80 years old with active or convalescent COVID-19. The material sequenced was peripheral blood. The rearrangement uses TRBV28 and TRBJ2-1, with D perhaps matching TRBD2 (5 bases). CDR3 nucleotide sequence: TGTGCCACCCGTAGCGCCCCTCTATACAATGAGCAGTTCTTC. Translation gives CATRSAPLYNEQFF.